The source of this T cell receptor (beta chain) is a study of T cells after yellow fever vaccination. The study's findings and limits: Across the CD4 and CD8 compartments, a small share of clonotypes was present in both. Weaker, the secondary response had a peak occurring faster, on day 5 versus 15. Post-booster repertoires again held most primary-vaccination clones (about 96% CD4, 80% to 90% CD8).

They built TCR cDNA with 5'RACE template switching, a step that put in a universal primer site and UMIs. TCRdb used MiXCR to reprocess the 5' RACE reads, holding one entry per CDR3 protein. The data show 500,000 to 650,000 distinct CDR3 sequences, with less than 15% seen just once and more than 13% held by the top ten. V was trimmed by 5 bases and J by 0 bases, leaving 11 bases between them. Germline CDR1 SGHRS, CDR2 YFSETQ. CDR3 size: 15 residues. A word on this clonotype: Its specificity is unknown.

This TCR was sampled from a man aged 25-40 years who received the YFV17D yellow fever vaccine. This specimen consisted of PBMCs, obtained on the day of the yellow fever booster vaccination. The chain has TRBV5-1 and TRBJ1-4; D is possibly TRBD1 (5 bases). Here the CDR3 DNA reads TGCGCCAGCAGGGATGACAGAGCAACTAATGAAAAACTGTTTTTT. Its protein is CASRDDRATNEKLFF.